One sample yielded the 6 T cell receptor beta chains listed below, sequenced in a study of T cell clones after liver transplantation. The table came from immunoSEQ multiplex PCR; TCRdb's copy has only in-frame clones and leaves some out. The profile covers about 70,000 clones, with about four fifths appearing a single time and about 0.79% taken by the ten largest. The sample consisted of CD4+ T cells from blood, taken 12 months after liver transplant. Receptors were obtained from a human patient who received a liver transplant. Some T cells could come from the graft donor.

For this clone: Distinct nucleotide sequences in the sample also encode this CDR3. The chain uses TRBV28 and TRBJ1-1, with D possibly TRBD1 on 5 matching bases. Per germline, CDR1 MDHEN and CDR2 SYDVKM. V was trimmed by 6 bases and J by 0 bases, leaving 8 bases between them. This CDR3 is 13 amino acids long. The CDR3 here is CASRGPLNTEAFF. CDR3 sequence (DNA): TGTGCCAGCAGGGGACCTTTGAACACTGAAGCTTTCTTT.

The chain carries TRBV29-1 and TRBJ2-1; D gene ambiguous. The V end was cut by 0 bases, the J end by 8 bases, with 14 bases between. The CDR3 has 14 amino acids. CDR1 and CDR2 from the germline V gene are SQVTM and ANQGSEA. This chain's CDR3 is CSVEESRSMDEQFF. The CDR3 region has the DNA TGCAGCGTTGAAGAGTCCCGGAGTATGGATGAGCAGTTCTTC.

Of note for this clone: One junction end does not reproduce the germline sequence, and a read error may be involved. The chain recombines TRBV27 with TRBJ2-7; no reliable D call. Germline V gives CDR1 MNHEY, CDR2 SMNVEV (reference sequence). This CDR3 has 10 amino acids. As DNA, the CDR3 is TGTGCCAGCAGTGACACCCCGGAGAACTTC. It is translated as CASSDTPENF.

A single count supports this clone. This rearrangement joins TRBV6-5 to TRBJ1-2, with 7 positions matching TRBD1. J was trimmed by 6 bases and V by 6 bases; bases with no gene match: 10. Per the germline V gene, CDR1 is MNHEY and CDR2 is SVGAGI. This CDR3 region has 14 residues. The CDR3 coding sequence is TGTGCCAGCAGACGTACAGGGGCGTATAATGGCTACACCTTC. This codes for CASRRTGAYNGYTF.

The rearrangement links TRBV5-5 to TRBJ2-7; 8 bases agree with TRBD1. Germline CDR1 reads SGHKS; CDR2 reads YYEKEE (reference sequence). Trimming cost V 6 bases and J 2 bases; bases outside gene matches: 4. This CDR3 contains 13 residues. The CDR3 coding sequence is TGTGCCAGCACCCTACAGGGGGCCTACGAGCAGTACTTC. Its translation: CASTLQGAYEQYF.

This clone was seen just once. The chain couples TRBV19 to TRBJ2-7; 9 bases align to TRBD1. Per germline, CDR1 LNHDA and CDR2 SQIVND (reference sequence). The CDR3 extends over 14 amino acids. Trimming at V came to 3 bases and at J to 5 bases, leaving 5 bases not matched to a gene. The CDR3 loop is CASSMNRGLDEQYF. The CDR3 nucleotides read TGTGCCAGTAGTATGAACAGGGGGCTTGACGAGCAGTACTTC.